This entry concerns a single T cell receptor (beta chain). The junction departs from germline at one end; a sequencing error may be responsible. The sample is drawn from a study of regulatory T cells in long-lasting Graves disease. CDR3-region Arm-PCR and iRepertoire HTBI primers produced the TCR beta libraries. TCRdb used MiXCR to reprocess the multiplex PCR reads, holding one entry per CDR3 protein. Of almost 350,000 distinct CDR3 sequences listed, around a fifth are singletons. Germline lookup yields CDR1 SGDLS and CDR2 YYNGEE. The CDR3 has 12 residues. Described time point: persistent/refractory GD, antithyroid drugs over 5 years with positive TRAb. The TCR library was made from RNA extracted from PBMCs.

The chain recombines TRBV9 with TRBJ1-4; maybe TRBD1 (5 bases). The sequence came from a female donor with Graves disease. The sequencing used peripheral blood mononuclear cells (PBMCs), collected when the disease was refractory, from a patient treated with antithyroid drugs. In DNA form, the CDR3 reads TGTGCCGGCAGCGCGGGGGAGGAAAAACTGTTTTTT. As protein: CAGSAGEEKLFF.